The entry below describes one T cell receptor (beta chain). Its target is not known. Patients with Susac syndrome fulfilled recently defined diagnostic criteria for definite or probable disease. This sample is drawn from a study of CD8 T cells in Susac syndrome. Study findings and constraints: A relatively small number of individuals underwent TCR sequencing and HLA analysis.

cDNA came from around 0.5 to 1 ug RNA primed by random hexamers. In TCRdb, the immunoSEQ multiplex PCR reads were re-called with MiXCR into one record per CDR3 protein. The table lists hundreds of thousands of distinct CDR3 sequences, around 93% of them singletons. CDR1 and CDR2 from the germline V gene are SGHTA and FQGNSA. The germline V and J ends were trimmed by 7 bases and 3 bases, with 15 bases remaining between them. This CDR3 is 14 amino acids long. The receptor was derived from a human donor with Susac syndrome. Sequencing was done on a sample of CD4+ T cells from PBMCs. The J gene is TRBJ1-2, the V gene TRBV7-2, with D maybe TRBD1 (6 bases). CDR3 protein: CASNILGQYYGYTF. The CDR3 DNA reads as TGTGCCAGCAATATACTCGGACAGTACTATGGCTACACCTTC.